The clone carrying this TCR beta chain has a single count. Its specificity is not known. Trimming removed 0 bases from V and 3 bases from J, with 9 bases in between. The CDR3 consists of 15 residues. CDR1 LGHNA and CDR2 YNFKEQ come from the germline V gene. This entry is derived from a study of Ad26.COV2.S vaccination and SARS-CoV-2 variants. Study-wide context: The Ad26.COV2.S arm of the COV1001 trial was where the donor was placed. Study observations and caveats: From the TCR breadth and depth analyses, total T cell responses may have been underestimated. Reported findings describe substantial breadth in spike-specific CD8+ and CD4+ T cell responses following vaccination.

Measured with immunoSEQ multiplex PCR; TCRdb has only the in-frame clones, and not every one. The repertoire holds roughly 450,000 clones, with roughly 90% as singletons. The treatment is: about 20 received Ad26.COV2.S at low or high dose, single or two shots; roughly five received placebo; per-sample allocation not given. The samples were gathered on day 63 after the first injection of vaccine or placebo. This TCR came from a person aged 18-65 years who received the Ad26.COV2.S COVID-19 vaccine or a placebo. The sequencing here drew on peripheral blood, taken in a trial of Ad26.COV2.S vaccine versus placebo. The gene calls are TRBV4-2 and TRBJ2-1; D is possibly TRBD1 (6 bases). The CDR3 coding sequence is TGTGCCAGCAGCCAAGAAGACAGGTACTACAATGAGCAGTTCTTC. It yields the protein CASSQEDRYYNEQFF.